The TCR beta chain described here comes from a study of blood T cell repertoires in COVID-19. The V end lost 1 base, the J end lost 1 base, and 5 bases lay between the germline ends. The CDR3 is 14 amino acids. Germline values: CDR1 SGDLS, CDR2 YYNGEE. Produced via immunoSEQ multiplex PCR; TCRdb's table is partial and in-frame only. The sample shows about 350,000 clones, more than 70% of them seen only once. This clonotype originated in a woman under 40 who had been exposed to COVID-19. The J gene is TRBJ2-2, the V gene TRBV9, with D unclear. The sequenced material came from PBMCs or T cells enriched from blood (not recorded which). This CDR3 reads CASSVSLNTGELFF. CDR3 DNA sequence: TGTGCCAGCAGCGTAAGCCTGAACACCGGGGAGCTGTTTTTT.